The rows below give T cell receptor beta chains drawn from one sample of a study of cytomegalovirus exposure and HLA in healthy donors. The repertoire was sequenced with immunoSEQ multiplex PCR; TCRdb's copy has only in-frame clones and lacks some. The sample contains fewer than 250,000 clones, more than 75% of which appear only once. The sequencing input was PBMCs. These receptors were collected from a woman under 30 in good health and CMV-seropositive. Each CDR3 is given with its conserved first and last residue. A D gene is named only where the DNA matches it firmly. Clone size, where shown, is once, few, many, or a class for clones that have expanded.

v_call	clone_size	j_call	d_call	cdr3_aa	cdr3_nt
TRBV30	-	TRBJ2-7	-	CAWSYSSYEQYF	TGTGCCTGGAGCTACAGCTCCTACGAGCAGTACTTC
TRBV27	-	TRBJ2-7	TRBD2	CASSRAGTSGNEQYF	TGTGCCAGCAGCCGAGCCGGGACTAGCGGGAACGAGCAGTACTTC
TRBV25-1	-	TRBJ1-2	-	CASSVGGGYGYTF	TGTGCCAGCAGTGTGGGGGGAGGCTATGGCTACACCTTC
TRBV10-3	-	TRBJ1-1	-	CAIKEGSAEAFF	TGTGCCATCAAGGAGGGGTCGGCCGAAGCTTTCTTT
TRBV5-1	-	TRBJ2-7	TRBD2	CASSLASTSGRYEQYF	TGCGCCAGCAGCTTGGCCTCTACTAGCGGGAGATACGAGCAGTACTTC
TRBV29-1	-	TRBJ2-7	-	CSVGLYYEQYF	TGCAGCGTTGGACTCTACTACGAGCAGTACTTC
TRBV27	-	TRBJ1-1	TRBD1	CASSQDRGATEAFF	TGTGCCAGCAGCCAGGACAGGGGCGCGACTGAAGCTTTCTTT
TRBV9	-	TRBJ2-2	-	CASSVGDHTGELFF	TGTGCCAGCAGCGTAGGAGATCACACCGGGGAGCTGTTTTTT
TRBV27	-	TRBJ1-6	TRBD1	CASRLIGTEVNSPLHF	TGTGCCAGCAGGCTGATAGGGACAGAGGTTAATTCACCCCTCCACTTT
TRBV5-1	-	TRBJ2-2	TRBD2	CASSLGGFEAGELFF	TGCGCCAGCAGCCTCGGGGGGTTTGAGGCCGGGGAGCTGTTTTTT
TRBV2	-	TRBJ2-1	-	CASKPGLQGGEQFF	TGTGCCAGCAAACCCGGGCTCCAGGGGGGTGAGCAGTTCTTC
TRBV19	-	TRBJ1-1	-	CASSPRGMEAFF	TGTGCCAGTAGCCCAAGAGGGATGGAAGCTTTCTTT
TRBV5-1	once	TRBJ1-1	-	CASRPTRSNTEAFF	TGCGCCAGCAGACCGACTCGAAGTAACACTGAAGCTTTCTTT
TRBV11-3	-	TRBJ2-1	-	CASSLGRDYNEQFF	TGTGCCAGCAGCTTAGGCCGGGACTACAATGAGCAGTTCTTC
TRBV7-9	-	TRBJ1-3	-	CASSFTSSGNTIYF	TGTGCCAGCAGCTTTACCAGCTCTGGAAACACCATATATTTT
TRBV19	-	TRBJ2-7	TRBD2	CASSGRFLAGGPYEQYF	TGTGCCAGTAGTGGGCGATTTCTAGCGGGAGGTCCCTACGAGCAGTACTTC
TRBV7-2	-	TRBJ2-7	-	CASSSRTLGYEQYF	TGTGCCAGCAGCTCACGAACACTAGGCTACGAGCAGTACTTC
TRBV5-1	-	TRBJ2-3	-	CASSSTGRGTRTDTQYF	TGCGCCAGCAGCTCCACCGGCCGCGGGACGCGCACAGATACGCAGTATTTT
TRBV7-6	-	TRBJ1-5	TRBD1	CASSLFPGQGDQPQHF	TGTGCCAGCAGCTTGTTCCCGGGACAGGGAGATCAGCCCCAGCATTTT
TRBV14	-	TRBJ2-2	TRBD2	CASSQVGGRGGELFF	TGTGCCAGCAGCCAAGTCGGCGGGAGAGGCGGGGAGCTGTTTTTT
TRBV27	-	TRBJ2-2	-	CASSPQGEASGELFF	TGTGCCAGCAGCCCACAGGGTGAGGCTAGCGGGGAGCTGTTTTTT
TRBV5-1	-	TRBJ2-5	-	CASSLARVETQYF	TGCGCCAGCAGCTTGGCCAGGGTTGAGACCCAGTACTTC
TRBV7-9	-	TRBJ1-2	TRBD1	CASSLGIGQGGGYTF	TGTGCCAGCAGCTTGGGTATCGGACAGGGAGGGGGCTACACCTTC
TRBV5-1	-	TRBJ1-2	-	CASSFWEASAGYTF	TGCGCCAGCAGCTTCTGGGAGGCGTCCGCTGGCTACACCTTC
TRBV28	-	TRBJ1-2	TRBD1	CASSLSGWDRGGVYGYTF	TGTGCCAGCAGTTTATCGGGGTGGGACAGGGGTGGGGTCTATGGCTACACCTTC
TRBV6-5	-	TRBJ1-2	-	CASSYSQGLPSYGYTF	TGTGCCAGCAGTTACTCGCAGGGTTTACCTAGCTATGGCTACACCTTC
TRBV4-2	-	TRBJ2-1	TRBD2	CASSQVPLAGSDYNEQFF	TGTGCCAGCAGCCAAGTCCCCCTAGCGGGATCCGACTACAATGAGCAGTTCTTC
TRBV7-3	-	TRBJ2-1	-	CASGPGGTAFNEQFF	TGTGCCAGCGGGCCCGGAGGGACTGCCTTCAATGAGCAGTTCTTC
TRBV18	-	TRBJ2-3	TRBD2	CASSPLTSVSTDTQYF	TGTGCCAGCTCACCATTGACTAGCGTTAGCACAGATACGCAGTATTTT
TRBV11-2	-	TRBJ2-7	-	CASSRLLEGDKYEQYF	TGTGCCAGCAGTCGTCTCCTAGAGGGGGATAAGTACGAGCAGTACTTC
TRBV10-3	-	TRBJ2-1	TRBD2	CAITGLAGEKYNEQFF	TGTGCCATCACCGGACTAGCGGGAGAGAAGTACAATGAGCAGTTCTTC
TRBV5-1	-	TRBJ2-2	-	CASSLSSANTGELFF	TGCGCCAGCAGCCTGAGCAGCGCTAACACCGGGGAGCTGTTTTTT
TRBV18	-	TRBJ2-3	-	CASSGQPTSTDTQYF	TGTGCCAGCTCAGGACAACCGACAAGCACAGATACGCAGTATTTT
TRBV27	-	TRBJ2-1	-	CASSLSGVNEQFF	TGTGCCAGCAGTTTATCGGGCGTAAATGAGCAGTTCTTC
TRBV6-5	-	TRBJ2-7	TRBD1	CASSSRDSAYEQYF	TGTGCCAGCAGTAGCCGGGACAGCGCCTACGAGCAGTACTTC
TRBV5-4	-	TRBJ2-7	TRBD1	CASSTGTAISYEQYF	TGTGCCAGCAGCACCGGGACAGCCATATCCTACGAGCAGTACTTC
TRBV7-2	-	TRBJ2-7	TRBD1	CASSFDAGTGAHEQYF	TGTGCCAGCAGCTTTGATGCCGGGACAGGGGCCCACGAGCAGTACTTC
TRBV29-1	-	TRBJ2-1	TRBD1	CSVAYRGAYNEQFF	TGCAGCGTAGCCTACAGGGGCGCCTACAATGAGCAGTTCTTC
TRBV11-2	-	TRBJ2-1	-	CASSFWFKKTGTYNEQFF	TGTGCCAGCAGCTTCTGGTTCAAAAAGACAGGAACCTACAATGAGCAGTTCTTC
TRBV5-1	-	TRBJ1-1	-	CASSQTGNTEAFF	TGCGCCAGCAGCCAAACAGGGAACACTGAAGCTTTCTTT
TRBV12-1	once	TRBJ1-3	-	CASSFPDRATKGNTIYF	TGTGCCAGCAGCTTCCCAGACAGGGCCACGAAAGGAAACACCATATATTTT
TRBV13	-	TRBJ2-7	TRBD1	CASSFQGDRDFYEQYF	TGTGCCAGCAGCTTTCAAGGGGACAGGGATTTTTACGAGCAGTACTTC
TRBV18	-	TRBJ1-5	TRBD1	CASSPTGGDQPQHF	TGTGCCAGCTCCCCGACAGGGGGTGACCAGCCCCAGCATTTT
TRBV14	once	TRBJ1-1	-	CASSPWNTEAFF	TGTGCCAGCAGCCCATGGAACACTGAAGCTTTCTTT
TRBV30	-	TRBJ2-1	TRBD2	CAWSRAGADNEQFF	TGTGCCTGGAGCCGAGCGGGAGCGGACAATGAGCAGTTCTTC
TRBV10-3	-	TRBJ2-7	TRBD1	CAISDRDREGQYF	TGTGCCATCAGTGACCGGGACAGGGAGGGGCAGTACTTC
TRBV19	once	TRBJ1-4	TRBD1	CASRTGYEKLFF	TGTGCCAGCAGGACAGGGTATGAAAAACTGTTTTTT
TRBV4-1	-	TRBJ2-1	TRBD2	CASSQPKSGLTEQFF	TGCGCCAGCAGCCAACCCAAGTCGGGACTAACTGAGCAGTTCTTC
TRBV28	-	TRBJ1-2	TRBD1	CASNVFGGQGFYGYTF	TGTGCCAGCAATGTGTTCGGGGGACAGGGATTCTATGGCTACACCTTC
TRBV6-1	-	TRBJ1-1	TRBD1	CASSTLDRGEAFF	TGTGCCAGCAGTACGCTCGACAGGGGTGAAGCTTTCTTT
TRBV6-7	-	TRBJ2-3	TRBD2	CASSYPGTSGRTDTQYF	TGTGCCAGCAGTTACCCCGGGACTAGCGGGAGGACAGATACGCAGTATTTT
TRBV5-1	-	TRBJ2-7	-	CASSSYGISYTEQYF	TGCGCCAGCAGCTCCTACGGGATATCATATACTGAGCAGTACTTC
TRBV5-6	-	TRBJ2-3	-	CASSLSTDTQYF	TGTGCCAGCAGCCTGAGCACAGATACGCAGTATTTT
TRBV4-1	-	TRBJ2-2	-	CASSQDRSGYTGELFF	TGCGCCAGCAGCCAAGATCGGAGCGGGTACACCGGGGAGCTGTTTTTT
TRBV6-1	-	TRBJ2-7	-	CASSDGAYRHEQYF	TGTGCCAGCAGTGATGGAGCCTACAGGCACGAGCAGTACTTC
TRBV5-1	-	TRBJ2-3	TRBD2	CASSLGGRWDTQYF	TGCGCCAGCAGCTTAGGCGGGAGATGGGATACGCAGTATTTT
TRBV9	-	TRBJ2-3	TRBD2	CASSDRTSEGADTQYF	TGTGCCAGCAGCGATCGGACTAGCGAAGGCGCAGATACGCAGTATTTT
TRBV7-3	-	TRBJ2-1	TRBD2	CASSWTSGVSSYNEQFF	TGTGCCAGCAGCTGGACTAGCGGAGTCAGCTCCTACAATGAGCAGTTCTTC